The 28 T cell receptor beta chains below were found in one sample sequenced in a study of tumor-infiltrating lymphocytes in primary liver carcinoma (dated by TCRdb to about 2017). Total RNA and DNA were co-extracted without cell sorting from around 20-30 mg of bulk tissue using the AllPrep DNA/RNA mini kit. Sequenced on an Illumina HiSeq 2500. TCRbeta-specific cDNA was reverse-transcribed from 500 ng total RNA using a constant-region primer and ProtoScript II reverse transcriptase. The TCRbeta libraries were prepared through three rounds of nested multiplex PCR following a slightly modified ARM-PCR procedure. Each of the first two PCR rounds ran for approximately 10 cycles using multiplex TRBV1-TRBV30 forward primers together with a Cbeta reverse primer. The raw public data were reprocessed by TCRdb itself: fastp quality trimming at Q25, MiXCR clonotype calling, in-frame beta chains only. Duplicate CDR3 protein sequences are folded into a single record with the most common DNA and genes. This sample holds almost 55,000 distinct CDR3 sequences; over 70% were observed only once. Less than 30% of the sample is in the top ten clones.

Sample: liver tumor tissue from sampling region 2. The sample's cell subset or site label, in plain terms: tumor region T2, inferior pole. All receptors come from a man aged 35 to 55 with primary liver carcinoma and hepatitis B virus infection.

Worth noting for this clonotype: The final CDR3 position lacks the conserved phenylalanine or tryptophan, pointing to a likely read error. Written as DNA, the CDR3 is TGTGTCTGCAGCCCCCAACGGGGGTGGGACATTCAGTACCTC. Its protein is CVCSPQRGWDIQYL. The chain combines TRBV11-2 with TRBJ2-4, with TRBD2 as a possible D gene (6 bases). CDR3 length equals 14 residues. Germline CDR1 and CDR2: SGHAT and FQNNGV.

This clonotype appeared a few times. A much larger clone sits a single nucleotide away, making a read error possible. As DNA, the CDR3 is TGTGCCAGCAAACAGGGGGTAGATAGGCAGTATTTT. Amino acid sequence: CASKQGVDRQYF. The J gene is TRBJ2-3, the V gene TRBV2, with 8 nucleotides matching TRBD1. CDR1 SNHLY and CDR2 FYNNEI come from the germline V gene. The CDR3 has 12 amino acids. The whole variable domain, filled in from reference TRBV2 and TRBJ2-3, reads EPEVTQTPSHQVTQMGQEVILRCVPISNHLYFYWYRQILGQKVEFLVSFYNNEISEKSEIFDDQFSVERPDGSNFTLKIRSTKLEDSAMYFCASKQGVDRQYFGPGTRLTVL.

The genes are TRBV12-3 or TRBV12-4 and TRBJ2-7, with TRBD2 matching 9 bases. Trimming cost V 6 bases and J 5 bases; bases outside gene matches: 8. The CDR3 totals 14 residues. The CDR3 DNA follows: TGTGCCAGCAGCGAACATGGGACTAGCCACGAGCAGTACTTC. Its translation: CASSEHGTSHEQYF.

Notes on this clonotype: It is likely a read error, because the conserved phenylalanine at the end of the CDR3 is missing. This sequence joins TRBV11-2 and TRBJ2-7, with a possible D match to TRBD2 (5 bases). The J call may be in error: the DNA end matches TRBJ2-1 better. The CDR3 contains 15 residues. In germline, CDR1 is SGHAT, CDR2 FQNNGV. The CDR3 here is CASSSTLGRRYEQFL. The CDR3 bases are TGTGCCAGCAGCTCAACCCTGGGGAGAAGATACGAGCAGTTCCTC.

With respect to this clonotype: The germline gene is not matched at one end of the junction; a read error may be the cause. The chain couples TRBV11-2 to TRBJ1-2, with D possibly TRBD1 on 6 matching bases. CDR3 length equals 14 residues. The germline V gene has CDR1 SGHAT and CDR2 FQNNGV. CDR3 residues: CASRERDTNYGHTF. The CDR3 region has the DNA TGTGCCAGCAGAGAGAGGGACACCAACTATGGCCACACATTC.

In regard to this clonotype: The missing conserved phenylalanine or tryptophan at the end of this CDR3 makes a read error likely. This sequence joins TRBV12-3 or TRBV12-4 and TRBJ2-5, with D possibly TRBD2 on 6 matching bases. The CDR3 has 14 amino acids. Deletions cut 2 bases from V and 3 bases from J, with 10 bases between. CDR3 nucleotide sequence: TGTGCCAGCAGTTTATGGAGGGCGGAAGAGACCCAGTACTTA. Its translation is CASSLWRAEETQYL.

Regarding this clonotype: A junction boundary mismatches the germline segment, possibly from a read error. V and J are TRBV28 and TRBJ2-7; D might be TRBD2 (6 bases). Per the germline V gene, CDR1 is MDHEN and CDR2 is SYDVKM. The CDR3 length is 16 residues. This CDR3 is CDSNQPWDSSSYEQYF. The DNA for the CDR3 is TGTGACAGCAACCAACCCTGGGACTCGAGTTCCTACGAGCAGTACTTC.

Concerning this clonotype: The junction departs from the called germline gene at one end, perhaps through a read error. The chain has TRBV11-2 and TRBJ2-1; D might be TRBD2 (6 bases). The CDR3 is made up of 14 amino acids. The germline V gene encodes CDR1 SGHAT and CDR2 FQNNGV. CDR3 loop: CAGSSAGPGIEQFF. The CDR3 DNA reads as TGTGCCGGCAGTTCAGCGGGCCCTGGGATTGAGCAATTCTTC.

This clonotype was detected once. The CDR3 DNA follows: TGCGCCAGCAGCCAGTCGTTCGGGAAGGTTGACAAGCAGTACTTC. Its translation: CASSQSFGKVDKQYF. The chain uses TRBV4-1 and TRBJ2-7; a weak D match, TRBD2 (5 bases). With 3 bases removed from V and 8 bases from J, the gap between germline ends came to 20 bases. From germline, CDR1 is MGHRA and CDR2 YSYEKL. CDR3 length: 15 residues.

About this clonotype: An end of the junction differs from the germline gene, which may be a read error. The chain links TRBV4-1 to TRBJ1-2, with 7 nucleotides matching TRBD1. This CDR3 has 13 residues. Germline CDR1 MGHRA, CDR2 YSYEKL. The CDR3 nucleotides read TGCGCCAACAGCGGGACAGCTAACTATGACTACACCTTC. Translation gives CANSGTANYDYTF.

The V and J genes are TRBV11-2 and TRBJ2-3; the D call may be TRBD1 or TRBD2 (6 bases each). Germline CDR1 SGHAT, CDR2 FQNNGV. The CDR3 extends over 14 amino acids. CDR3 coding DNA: TGTGTCGGAGGGACACGGGAGCCCACAGATACGCAGTATTTT. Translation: CVGGTREPTDTQYF. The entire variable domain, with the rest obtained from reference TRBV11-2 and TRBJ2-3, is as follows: EAGVAQSPRYKIIEKRQSVAFWCNPISGHATLYWYQQILGQGPKLLIQFQNNGVVDDSQLPKDRFSAERLKGVDSTLKIQPAKLEDSAVYLCVGGTREPTDTQYFGPGTRLTVL.

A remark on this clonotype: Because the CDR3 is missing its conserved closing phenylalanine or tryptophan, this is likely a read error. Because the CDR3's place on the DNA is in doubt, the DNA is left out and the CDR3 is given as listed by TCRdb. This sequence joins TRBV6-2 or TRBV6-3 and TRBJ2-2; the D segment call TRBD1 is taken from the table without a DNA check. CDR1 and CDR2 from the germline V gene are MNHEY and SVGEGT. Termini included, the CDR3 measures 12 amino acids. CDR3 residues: CASRLPPGTEII.

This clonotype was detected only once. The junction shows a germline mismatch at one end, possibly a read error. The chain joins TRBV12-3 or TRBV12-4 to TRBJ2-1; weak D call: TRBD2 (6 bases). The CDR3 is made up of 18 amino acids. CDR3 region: CPSSFLAASGSSYNEQFF. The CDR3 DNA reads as TGTCCCAGCAGTTTTCTTGCTGCCTCCGGGAGTTCCTACAATGAGCAGTTCTTC.

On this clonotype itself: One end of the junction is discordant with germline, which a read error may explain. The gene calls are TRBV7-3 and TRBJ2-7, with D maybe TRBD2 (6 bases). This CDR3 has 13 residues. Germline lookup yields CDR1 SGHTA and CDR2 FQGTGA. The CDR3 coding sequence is TGTGCCATCAGCTTAGCGGTTTGGACCGAGCATTACTTC. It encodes CAISLAVWTEHYF. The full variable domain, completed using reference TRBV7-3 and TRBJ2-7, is GAGVSQTPSNKVTEKGKYVELRCDPISGHTALYWYRQSLGQGPEFLIYFQGTGAADDSGLPNDRFFAVRPEGSVSTLKIQRTERGDSAVYLCAISLAVWTEHYFGPGTRLTVT.

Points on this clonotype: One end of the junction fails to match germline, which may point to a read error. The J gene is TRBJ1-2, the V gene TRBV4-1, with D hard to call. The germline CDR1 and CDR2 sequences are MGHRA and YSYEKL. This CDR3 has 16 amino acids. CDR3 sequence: CASSQVEEAGYYGYTF. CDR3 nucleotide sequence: TGTGCCAGCAGCCAAGTGGAGGAGGCAGGATACTATGGCTACACCTTC.

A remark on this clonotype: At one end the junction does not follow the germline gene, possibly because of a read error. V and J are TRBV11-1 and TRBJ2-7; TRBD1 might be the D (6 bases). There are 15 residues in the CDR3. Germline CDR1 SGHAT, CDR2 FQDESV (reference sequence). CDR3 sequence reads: CAISLDGQFSYEQYF. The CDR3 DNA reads TGTGCCATCAGCCTCGACGGACAGTTCTCGTACGAGCAGTACTTC.

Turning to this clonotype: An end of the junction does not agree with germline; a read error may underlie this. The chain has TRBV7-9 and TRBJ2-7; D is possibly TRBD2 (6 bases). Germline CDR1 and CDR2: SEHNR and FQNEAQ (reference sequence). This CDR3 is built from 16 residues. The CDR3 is CASCLAAGQALREQYF. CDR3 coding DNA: TGTGCCAGCTGCTTAGCGGCGGGCCAGGCCTTGCGCGAACAGTACTTC.

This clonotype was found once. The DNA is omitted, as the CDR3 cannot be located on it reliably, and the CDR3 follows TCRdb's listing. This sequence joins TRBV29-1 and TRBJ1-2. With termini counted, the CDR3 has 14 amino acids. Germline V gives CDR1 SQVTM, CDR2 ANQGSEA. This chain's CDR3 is CGVEADGAHYGCIF.

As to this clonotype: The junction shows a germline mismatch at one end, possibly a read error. CDR3 protein: CASSLGPFGAYNEQFF. The CDR3 DNA follows: TGTGCTAGCAGCCTCGGACCCTTTGGGGCCTACAATGAGCAGTTCTTC. The chain is built from TRBV5-8 and TRBJ2-1; no definite D call. Germline lookup yields CDR1 SGHTS and CDR2 YDEGEE. This CDR3 region has 16 residues.

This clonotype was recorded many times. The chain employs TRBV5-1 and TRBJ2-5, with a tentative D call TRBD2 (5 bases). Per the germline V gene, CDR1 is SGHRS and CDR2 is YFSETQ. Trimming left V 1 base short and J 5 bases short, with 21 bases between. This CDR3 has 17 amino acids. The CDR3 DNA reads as TGCGCCAGCAGCTTGAGGCCCTTTGGAGGAGTTGGGGAGACCCAGTACTTC. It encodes CASSLRPFGGVGETQYF.

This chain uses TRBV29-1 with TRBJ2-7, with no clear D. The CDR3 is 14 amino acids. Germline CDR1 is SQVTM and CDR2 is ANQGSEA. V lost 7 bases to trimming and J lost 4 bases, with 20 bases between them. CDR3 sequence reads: CSATVAMGMYEQYF. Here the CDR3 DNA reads TGCAGCGCCACTGTGGCCATGGGGATGTACGAGCAGTACTTC.

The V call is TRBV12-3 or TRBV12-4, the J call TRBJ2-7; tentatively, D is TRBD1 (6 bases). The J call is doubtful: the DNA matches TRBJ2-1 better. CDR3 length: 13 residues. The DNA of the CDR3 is TGTGCCAGCACCCGACGGGGACACTACGAGCAGTTCTTC. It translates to CASTRRGHYEQFF.

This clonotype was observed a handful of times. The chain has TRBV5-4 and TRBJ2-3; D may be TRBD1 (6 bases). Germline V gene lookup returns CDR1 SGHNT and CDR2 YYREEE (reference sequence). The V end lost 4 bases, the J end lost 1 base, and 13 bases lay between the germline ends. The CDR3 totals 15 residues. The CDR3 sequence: CASSLRGSGTDTQYF. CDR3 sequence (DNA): TGTGCCAGCAGCCTGAGGGGGAGTGGCACAGATACGCAGTATTTT.

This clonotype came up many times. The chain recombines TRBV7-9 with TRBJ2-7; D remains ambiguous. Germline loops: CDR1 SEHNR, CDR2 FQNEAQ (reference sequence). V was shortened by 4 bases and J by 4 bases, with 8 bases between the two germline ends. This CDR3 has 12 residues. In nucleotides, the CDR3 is TGTGCCAGCAGCTCTCTTGGGTACGAGCAGTACTTC. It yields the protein CASSSLGYEQYF.

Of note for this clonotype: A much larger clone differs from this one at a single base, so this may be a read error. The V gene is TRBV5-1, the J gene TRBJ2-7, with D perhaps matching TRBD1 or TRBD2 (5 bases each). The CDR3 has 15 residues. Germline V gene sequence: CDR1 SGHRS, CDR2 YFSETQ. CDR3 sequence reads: CTSSSSGAFLPEQYF. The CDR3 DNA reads TGCACCAGCAGCTCCTCCGGGGCCTTCCTTCCCGAGCAGTACTTC.

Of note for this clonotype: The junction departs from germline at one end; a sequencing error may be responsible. The CDR3 DNA reads TGTGCCAGTAGTTTCGGACCGGACCACGAGCAGTACTTC. Translating gives CASSFGPDHEQYF. This chain links TRBV6-6 with TRBJ2-7; unclear D gene. Germline V gene data show CDR1 as MNHNY and CDR2 as SVGAGI (reference sequence). This CDR3 has 13 amino acids.

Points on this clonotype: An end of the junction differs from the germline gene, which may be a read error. The CDR3 spells CASSPTGSEANVLTF. The CDR3 DNA sequence: TGTGCAAGCAGTCCTACAGGGTCCGAGGCCAACGTCCTGACTTTC. The chain has TRBV6-6 and TRBJ2-6; TRBD1 is a possible D gene (6 bases). The length of the CDR3 is 15 residues. From germline, CDR1 is MNHNY and CDR2 SVGAGI (reference sequence).

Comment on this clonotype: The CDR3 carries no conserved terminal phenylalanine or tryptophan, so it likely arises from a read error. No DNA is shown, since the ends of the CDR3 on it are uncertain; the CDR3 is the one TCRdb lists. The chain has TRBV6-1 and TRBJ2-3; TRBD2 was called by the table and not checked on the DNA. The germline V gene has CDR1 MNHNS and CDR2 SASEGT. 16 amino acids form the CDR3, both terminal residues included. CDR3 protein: CASSQLAGLTTDTECL.